A selection of T cell receptor beta chains follows, all from one sample in a study of blood T cells in healthy people across ages. TCRdb reprocessed the 5' RACE reads with MiXCR, giving one entry per CDR3 protein. The table lists around 870,000 distinct CDR3 sequences, under 35% of them singletons, with 17% in the top ten. Sample: blood. These receptors came from a woman older than 75 in good health. The CDR3 runs from the conserved cysteine through the conserved F or W. The order of the fields is clone size, V gene, J gene, D gene, CDR3 DNA, CDR3 protein. D genes are given only for firm matches. Rows give clone size only sometimes, using once, few, many, or a class for an expanded clone.

>few|TRBV6-5|TRBJ2-1|TRBD1
TGTGCCAGCAGTTACTCCGGGACAGGGTTAAACAATGAGCAGTTCTTC
CASSYSGTGLNNEQFF
>many|TRBV20-1|TRBJ2-3|TRBD2
TGCAGTGCTAACCAGCGGGGAGCGAGCACAGATACGCAGTATTTT
CSANQRGASTDTQYF
>-|TRBV5-1|TRBJ2-4|TRBD1
TGCGCCAGCAGCGTACCCAGGGGGCCAGGAGCCAAAAACATTCAGTACTTC
CASSVPRGPGAKNIQYF
>few|TRBV7-2|TRBJ1-2|TRBD1
TGTGCCAGCAGCCGCCGGGGGACAGGGGGCTATGGCTACACCTTC
CASSRRGTGGYGYTF
>-|TRBV5-1|TRBJ2-3|TRBD1
TGCGCCAGCAGCCACCTGACAGGGGCCGTCACAGATACGCAGTATTTT
CASSHLTGAVTDTQYF
>few|TRBV9|TRBJ2-3|-
TGTGCCAGCAGCGTAGGGTCACCTTACACAGATACGCAGTATTTT
CASSVGSPYTDTQYF
>-|TRBV12-3/TRBV12-4|TRBJ2-7|TRBD1
TGTGCCAGCAGTTTAAGGACAGGGGGAACCTACGAGCAGTACTTC
CASSLRTGGTYEQYF
>many|TRBV6-5|TRBJ1-1|-
TGTGCCAGCAGTCCGGACACTGAAGCTTTCTTT
CASSPDTEAFF
>many|TRBV30|TRBJ2-5|-
TGTGCCTGGAGTGCGGGAATACGAGAGACCCAGTACTTC
CAWSAGIRETQYF
>-|TRBV5-5|TRBJ2-1|TRBD2
TGTGCCAGCAGCTTGGAGGGGGCGGGGGGGCATAATGAGCAGTTCTTC
CASSLEGAGGHNEQFF
>-|TRBV6-2/TRBV6-3|TRBJ2-7|-
TGTGCCAGCAATGACCACGGGGGTCGCTACGAGCAGTACTTC
CASNDHGGRYEQYF
>many|TRBV20-1|TRBJ2-7|TRBD1
TGCAGTGCTAGAGGCGGACAGGGGGCCCGAGGCGAGCAGTACTTC
CSARGGQGARGEQYF
>-|TRBV11-2|TRBJ1-5|-
TGTGCCAGCAGCTTAGATCCGGGGCCAGGTCAGCCCCAGCATTTT
CASSLDPGPGQPQHF
>-|TRBV6-6|TRBJ1-5|-
TGTGCCAGCAGTGCCTTAAGGGACACTCGCAATCAGCCCCAGCATTTT
CASSALRDTRNQPQHF
>many|TRBV7-2|TRBJ1-2|-
TGTGCCAGCAGCTTCTTCTTGGTAGGAGATAGTGGCTACACCTTC
CASSFFLVGDSGYTF
>many|TRBV7-2|TRBJ1-4|-
TGTGCCAGCAGCTTAGGAACTAATGAAAAACTGTTTTTT
CASSLGTNEKLFF
>few|TRBV7-8|TRBJ1-2|-
TGTGCCAGCAGCTTAGACCCGACAGGCGCGGTTGGCTACACCTTC
CASSLDPTGAVGYTF
>-|TRBV24-1|TRBJ1-5|-
TGTGCCACCAGTGATTCCGGCAGGGGATCTAATCAGCCCCAGCATTTT
CATSDSGRGSNQPQHF
>few|TRBV7-2|TRBJ2-3|-
TGTGCCAGCAGCTTAGCTTGGGGGGCGGGGGCTTCAGATACGCAGTATTTT
CASSLAWGAGASDTQYF
>few|TRBV6-1|TRBJ1-2|-
TGTGCCAGCAGAGTACAGAAAAACTATGGCTACACCTTC
CASRVQKNYGYTF
>-|TRBV28|TRBJ1-2|-
TGTGCCAGCTACCGGGCCTATGGCTACACCTTC
CASYRAYGYTF
>-|TRBV2|TRBJ1-1|-
TGTGCCAGCAGTGTGCTTAGGGGTGACACTGAAGCTTTCTTT
CASSVLRGDTEAFF
>many|TRBV18|TRBJ2-5|-
TGTGCCAGCTCACCACAGGGACAGACCCAGTACTTC
CASSPQGQTQYF
>few|TRBV12-3/TRBV12-4|TRBJ2-5|-
TGTGCCAGCAGTTTGTTCAGGCAGGTGTACTTC
CASSLFRQVYF
>few|TRBV20-1|TRBJ1-4|-
TGCAGTGCTAGAGGTGTTGAAAAACTGTTTTTT
CSARGVEKLFF
>many|TRBV7-2|TRBJ2-1|TRBD2
TGTGCCAGCAGCTTAAGACCGGATGGGACTAGCGGCTACAATGAGCAGTTCTTC
CASSLRPDGTSGYNEQFF
>few|TRBV6-2/TRBV6-3|TRBJ1-1|TRBD1
TGTGCCAGCAGACCAGGGGGCGGTTGGGAAGCTTTCTTT
CASRPGGGWEAFF
>-|TRBV20-1|TRBJ1-2|-
TGCAGTGCTAGATTCGGGCTTTACTATGGCTACACCTTC
CSARFGLYYGYTF
>-|TRBV7-2|TRBJ2-7|-
TGTGCCAGCAGCTTCGACACCACCTACGAGCAGTACTTC
CASSFDTTYEQYF
>-|TRBV3-1|TRBJ1-2|TRBD1
TGTGCCAGTCAGACAGGGACCTATGGCTACACCTTC
CASQTGTYGYTF
>-|TRBV4-1|TRBJ2-3|TRBD2
TGCGCCAGCAGTCGGGCCCTGGGCGGGGGGGGCACAGATACGCAGTATTTT
CASSRALGGGGTDTQYF
>many|TRBV11-2|TRBJ2-5|-
TGTGCCAGCAGCAATCTAGGGGAGACCCAGTACTTC
CASSNLGETQYF
>-|TRBV5-4|TRBJ2-3|TRBD2
TGTGCCAGCAGCTTGAAGCGGGGGGGCCGGACAGATACGCAGTATTTT
CASSLKRGGRTDTQYF